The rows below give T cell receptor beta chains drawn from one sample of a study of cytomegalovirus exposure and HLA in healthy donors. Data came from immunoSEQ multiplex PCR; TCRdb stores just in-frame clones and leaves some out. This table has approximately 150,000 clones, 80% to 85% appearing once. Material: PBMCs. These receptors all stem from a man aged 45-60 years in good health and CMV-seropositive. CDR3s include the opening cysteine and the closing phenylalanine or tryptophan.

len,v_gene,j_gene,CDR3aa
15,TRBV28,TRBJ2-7,CASSSYGTGDYEQYF
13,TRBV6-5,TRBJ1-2,CASRTGGDYGYTF
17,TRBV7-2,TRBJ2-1,CASSLGWGGGAYNEQFF
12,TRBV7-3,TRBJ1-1,CASSSLTGRAFF
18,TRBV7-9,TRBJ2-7,CASSLAASGRTRSYEQYF
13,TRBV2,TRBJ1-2,CASTRTDSGGYTF
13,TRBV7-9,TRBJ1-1,CASSVTLNTEAFF
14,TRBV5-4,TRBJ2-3,CASRQARGAATQYF
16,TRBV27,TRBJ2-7,CASSFVKAGGPGRQYF
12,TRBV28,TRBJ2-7,CASSKTSYEQYF
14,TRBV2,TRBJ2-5,CASAQRGGQGTQYF
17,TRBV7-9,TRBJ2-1,CSSSLVLLAGGSDEQFF
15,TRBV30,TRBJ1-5,CAWSVTDIRNQPQHF
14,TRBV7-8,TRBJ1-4,CASSLGANNEKLFF
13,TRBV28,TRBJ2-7,CASPGLTTYEQYF
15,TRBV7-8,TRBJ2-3,CASSGRTSVTDTQYF
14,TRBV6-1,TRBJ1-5,CASRGQAGNQPQHF
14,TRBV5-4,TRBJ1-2,CASSLGLSNYGYTF
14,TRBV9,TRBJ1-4,CASSVQGAPEKLFF
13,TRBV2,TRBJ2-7,CACYLELAGEQYF
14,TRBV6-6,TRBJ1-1,CASSLPGQNTEAFF
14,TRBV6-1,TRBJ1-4,CASFSGTGGEKLFF
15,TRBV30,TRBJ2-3,CAWSLGQGNADTQYF
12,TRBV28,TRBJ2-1,CATGQGPNEQFF
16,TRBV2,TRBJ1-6,CASSGSGVSNNSPLHF
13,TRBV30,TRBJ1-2,CAWSVRSDYGYTF
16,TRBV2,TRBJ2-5,CASSELGEGSQETQYF
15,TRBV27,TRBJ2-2,CASSAGLLLTGELFF
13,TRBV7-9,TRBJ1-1,CASSGQENTEAFF
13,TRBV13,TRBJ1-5,CASSYRGVQPQHF
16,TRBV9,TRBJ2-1,CASSETGDYSDYEQFF
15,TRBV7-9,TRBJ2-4,CSSSLVGENKNIQYF